Given below is one TCR beta chain in context. These data originate in a study of shared clonotypes between healthy human individuals. TCRdb's copy holds only in-frame clones and misses some; the assay was immunoSEQ multiplex PCR. The sample lists more than 2,000,000 clones; approximately 93% were seen once. This sequence was found in a man in his late teens or twenties in good health. Some clones in this sample may be carry-over from other donors' samples. The material sequenced was naive CD4+ T cells from PBMCs. Documented subset: CD45RA+ positively selected.

CDR3 DNA: TGTGCCAGCAGTGAATTGGACTTCTCTGGGGCCAACGTCCTGACTTTC. This sequence encodes CASSELDFSGANVLTF. The V gene is TRBV6-1, the J gene TRBJ2-6; maybe TRBD2 (5 bases). From germline, CDR1 is MNHNS and CDR2 SASEGT. Trimming took off 2 bases at V and 0 bases at J, with 8 bases between the two ends. The CDR3 loop spans 16 amino acids.